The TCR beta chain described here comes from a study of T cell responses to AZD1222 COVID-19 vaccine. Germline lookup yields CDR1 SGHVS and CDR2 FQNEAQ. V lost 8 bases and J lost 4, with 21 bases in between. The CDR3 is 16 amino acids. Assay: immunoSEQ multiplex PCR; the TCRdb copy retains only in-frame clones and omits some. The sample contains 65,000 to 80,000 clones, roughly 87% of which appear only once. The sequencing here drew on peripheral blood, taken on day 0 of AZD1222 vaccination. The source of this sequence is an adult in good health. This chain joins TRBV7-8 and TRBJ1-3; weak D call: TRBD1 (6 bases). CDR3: CASAPTMGAAGNTIYF. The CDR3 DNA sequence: TGTGCCAGCGCCCCCACGATGGGGGCGGCGGGAAACACCATATATTTT.